These T cell receptor beta chains were read from a single sample in a study of CD8+CD57+ T cells in acquired aplastic anemia. TCRdb re-called the reads through MiXCR, storing one row per CDR3 protein. The repertoire holds about 98,000 distinct CDR3 sequences, with about 67% as singletons. The sequenced material came from sorted CD4+, CD8+, or CD8+CD57+ T cells (not recorded which) from PBMCs. The source is a human donor with aplastic anemia. The CDR3 runs from the conserved cysteine through the conserved F or W. A D gene is named only where the DNA matches it firmly. Part of the rows lack a size; the others show once, few, many or a class for expanded clones.

abundance,v_gene,d_gene,j_gene,CDR3aa,CDR3nt
.,TRBV20-1,.,TRBJ1-6,CSARLQGGDDSPLHF,TGCAGTGCTAGGCTCCAGGGTGGCGATGATTCACCCCTCCACTTT
few,TRBV20-1,TRBD2,TRBJ2-3,CSATTSGGDTQYF,TGCAGTGCTACGACTAGCGGAGGGGATACGCAGTATTTT
.,TRBV20-1,.,TRBJ1-1,CSARDPGSGTEAFF,TGCAGTGCTAGAGATCCCGGGAGCGGCACTGAAGCTTTCTTT
.,TRBV25-1,.,TRBJ2-2,CASSPEGGTGELFF,TGTGCCAGCAGCCCGGAGGGGGGCACCGGGGAGCTGTTTTTT
few,TRBV2,.,TRBJ2-2,CASSEARGVGGELFF,TGTGCCAGCAGTGAAGCGCGCGGGGTGGGCGGGGAGCTGTTTTTT
few,TRBV19,.,TRBJ1-1,CASRTQVNTEAFF,TGTGCCAGTAGGACACAGGTGAACACTGAAGCTTTCTTT
few,TRBV9,TRBD2,TRBJ2-1,CASSPSGGGYNEQFF,TGTGCCAGCAGTCCTAGCGGGGGTGGGTACAATGAGCAGTTCTTC
.,TRBV20-1,.,TRBJ1-2,CRGDGYTF,TGCAGGGGGGATGGCTACACCTTC
.,TRBV29-1,.,TRBJ1-1,CSVGGATTEAFF,TGCAGCGTTGGGGGGGCTACCACTGAAGCTTTCTTT
.,TRBV6-1,.,TRBJ1-5,CASSERPGVNQPQHF,TGTGCCAGCAGTGAACGGCCAGGGGTTAATCAGCCCCAGCATTTT
.,TRBV20-1,.,TRBJ2-7,CSARGGPYEQYF,TGCAGTGCTAGGGGCGGACCCTACGAGCAGTACTTC
.,TRBV29-1,.,TRBJ1-1,CSVAGQFVTEAFF,TGCAGCGTAGCCGGACAGTTTGTCACTGAAGCTTTCTTT
many,TRBV29-1,TRBD1,TRBJ1-1,CSVGGQMNTEAFF,TGCAGCGTTGGGGGACAGATGAACACTGAAGCTTTCTTT
.,TRBV24-1,.,TRBJ2-3,CATSERLVVHTQYF,TGTGCCACCAGTGAACGACTAGTTGTGCATACGCAGTATTTT
.,TRBV20-1,.,TRBJ1-6,CSARVGISPLHF,TGCAGTGCTAGGGTGGGGATTTCACCCCTCCACTTT
few,TRBV10-3,.,TRBJ1-1,CAIEASLSSPFF,TGTGCCATCGAAGCCAGCCTCTCATCCCCTTTCTTT
few,TRBV20-1,.,TRBJ2-7,CSARSFYEQYF,TGCAGTGCTAGATCATTCTACGAGCAGTACTTC
.,TRBV9,TRBD1,TRBJ1-6,CASSTVGDRARGVPLHF,TGTGCCAGCAGCACTGTCGGGGACAGGGCCAGAGGCGTACCCCTCCACTTT
.,TRBV2,TRBD2,TRBJ2-7,CAIIAGSSYEQYF,TGTGCCATCATAGCGGGATCCTCCTACGAGCAGTACTTC
.,TRBV7-9,.,TRBJ1-2,CASSGGANYGYTF,TGTGCCAGCAGTGGGGGAGCTAACTATGGCTACACCTTC
.,TRBV20-1,.,TRBJ1-4,CSASQGEKLFF,TGCAGTGCTAGTCAGGGCGAAAAACTGTTTTTT
many,TRBV4-1,.,TRBJ1-5,CASSQSPGSNQPQHF,TGCGCCAGCAGCCAAAGTCCGGGTAGCAATCAGCCCCAGCATTTT
.,TRBV2,.,TRBJ2-2,CASSADTGELFF,TGTGCCAGCAGTGCGGACACCGGGGAGCTGTTTTTT
.,TRBV19,.,TRBJ1-3,CASQVTMLSGNTMYF,TGTGCCAGCCAGGTGACGATGCTCTCTGGAAACACCATGTATTTT
once,TRBV20-1,TRBD1,TRBJ1-2,CSARDRQGVYGYTF,TGCAGTGCTAGAGATCGCCAGGGGGTGTATGGCTACACCTTC
once,TRBV20-1,TRBD1,TRBJ1-4,CSARDPGQGVEKLFF,TGCAGTGCTAGAGACCCCGGACAGGGGGTTGAAAAACTGTTTTTT
.,TRBV6-1,TRBD1,TRBJ2-1,CTSRGQSSYNEQFF,TGTACCAGCAGGGGACAGAGCTCCTACAATGAGCAGTTCTTC
.,TRBV7-2,.,TRBJ2-3,CASSLPVVDTQYF,TGTGCCAGCAGCTTACCGGTGGTAGATACGCAGTATTTT
.,TRBV19,.,TRBJ2-7,CASSRRGSDYEQYF,TGTGCCAGTAGTCGGCGGGGATCAGACTACGAGCAGTACTTC
.,TRBV7-2,.,TRBJ2-7,CASSSSLREQYF,TGTGCCAGCAGCTCAAGCCTACGGGAGCAGTACTTC
.,TRBV15,.,TRBJ1-1,CATSSGGYNTEAFF,TGTGCCACCAGCAGCGGGGGGTATAACACTGAAGCTTTCTTT
many,TRBV20-1,TRBD2,TRBJ2-1,CSARVPRLAEYNEQFF,TGCAGTGCTAGAGTCCCCCGACTAGCGGAATACAATGAGCAGTTCTTC
few,TRBV19,.,TRBJ1-5,CASGSVVAQPQHF,TGTGCCAGTGGGTCGGTTGTGGCCCAGCCCCAGCATTTT
few,TRBV7-8,.,TRBJ1-1,CASSLTGREAFF,TGTGCCAGCAGCTTAACAGGACGTGAAGCTTTCTTT
.,TRBV29-1,TRBD2,TRBJ2-3,CSVERPGLAGRTDTQYF,TGCAGCGTTGAACGTCCAGGACTAGCGGGGCGCACAGATACGCAGTATTTT
.,TRBV7-2,.,TRBJ2-2,CASSKAWGETGELFF,TGTGCCAGCAGCAAAGCGTGGGGGGAGACCGGGGAGCTGTTTTTT
many,TRBV2,.,TRBJ1-6,CASSRDNPKALHF,TGTGCCAGCAGTCGGGACAACCCAAAGGCCCTCCACTTT
once,TRBV7-4,.,TRBJ2-5,CASSLEGSDWTQYF,TGTGCCAGCAGCTTAGAGGGCTCAGATTGGACCCAGTACTTC
.,TRBV7-9,TRBD1,TRBJ1-1,CASSRGTGGTEAFF,TGTGCCAGCAGTCGTGGGACAGGGGGCACTGAAGCTTTCTTT
many,TRBV4-1,.,TRBJ2-4,CASSQKPGLAKNIQYF,TGCGCCAGCAGCCAAAAGCCGGGACTAGCCAAAAACATTCAGTACTTC
.,TRBV24-1,TRBD1,TRBJ2-7,CATSWTGLEQYF,TGTGCCACCAGTTGGACAGGGCTCGAGCAGTACTTC
few,TRBV9,.,TRBJ1-6,CASSVDYGQNSPLHF,TGTGCCAGCAGCGTAGATTACGGACAGAATTCACCCCTCCACTTT
.,TRBV5-1,.,TRBJ2-5,CASGQVSGETQYF,TGCGCCAGCGGACAAGTATCGGGAGAGACCCAGTACTTC
.,TRBV24-1,TRBD2,TRBJ2-3,CATRTTSGRTDTQYF,TGTGCCACCAGGACAACTAGCGGGAGGACAGATACGCAGTATTTT
.,TRBV7-9,.,TRBJ1-6,CASRTDGNNSPLHF,TGTGCCAGCAGGACCGACGGAAATAATTCACCCCTCCACTTT
many,TRBV4-1,.,TRBJ2-7,CASSPRGEGTYEQYF,TGCGCCAGCAGCCCTAGGGGGGAGGGGACCTACGAGCAGTACTTC
.,TRBV2,.,TRBJ2-4,CASSKKTENIQYF,TGTGCCAGCAGTAAAAAGACAGAGAACATTCAGTACTTC
once,TRBV24-1,.,TRBJ2-2,CATSVRGGGLTGELFF,TGTGCCACCAGTGTTAGGGGAGGGGGTCTGACCGGGGAGCTGTTTTTT
.,TRBV7-3,TRBD2,TRBJ2-3,CASSLQASGSTDTQYF,TGTGCCAGCAGCTTACAGGCTAGCGGCAGCACAGATACGCAGTATTTT
few,TRBV15,.,TRBJ2-7,CATSRPPLYEQYF,TGTGCCACCAGCAGGCCGCCCCTCTACGAGCAGTACTTC
many,TRBV19,.,TRBJ1-6,CASSIPGLFSPLHF,TGTGCCAGTAGTATCCCCGGACTCTTTTCACCCCTCCACTTT
.,TRBV7-8,.,TRBJ1-2,CASTKERGDLYGYTF,TGTGCCAGCACAAAAGAGAGGGGGGACCTCTATGGCTACACCTTC
few,TRBV20-1,.,TRBJ1-1,CSANVGGGEAFF,TGCAGTGCTAATGTTGGGGGAGGGGAAGCTTTCTTT
.,TRBV20-1,TRBD1,TRBJ1-2,CSAPDDRVVGYTF,TGCAGTGCTCCGGACGACAGGGTAGTTGGCTACACCTTC